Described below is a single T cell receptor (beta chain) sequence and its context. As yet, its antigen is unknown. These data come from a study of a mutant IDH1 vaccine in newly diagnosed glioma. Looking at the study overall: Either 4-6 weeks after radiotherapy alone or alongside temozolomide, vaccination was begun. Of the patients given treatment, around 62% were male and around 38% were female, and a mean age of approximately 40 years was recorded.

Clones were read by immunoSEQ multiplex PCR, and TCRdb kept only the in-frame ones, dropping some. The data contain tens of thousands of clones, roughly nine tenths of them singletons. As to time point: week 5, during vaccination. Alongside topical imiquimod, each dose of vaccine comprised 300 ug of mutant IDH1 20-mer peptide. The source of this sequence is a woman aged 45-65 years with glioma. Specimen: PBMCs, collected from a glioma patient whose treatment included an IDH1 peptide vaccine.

CDR3 DNA: TGTGCCAGTTCCGGGACTAGCGGATTTTACGAGCAGTACTTC. This translates into CASSGTSGFYEQYF. V and J are TRBV2 and TRBJ2-7; 11 bases agree with TRBD2. The V gene's germline CDR1 is SNHLY and CDR2 FYNNEI. The CDR3 length is 14 residues. Losses at the gene ends were 9 bases for V and 4 bases for J; bases not matched to a gene: 8.